The T cell receptor beta chain under discussion was sequenced for a study of shared clonotypes between healthy human individuals. The study, taken as a whole, reports: The study found lower generation probabilities in non-shared clonotypes than in those shared by all four donors.

TCRdb keeps only in-frame clones here, not all; method: immunoSEQ multiplex PCR. The sample has about 510,000 clones, almost 97% seen once. The length of the CDR3 is 15 residues. V dropped 4 bases and J dropped 0 bases, with 13 bases sitting between them. CDR1 and CDR2 (germline): MDHEN, SYDVKM. About this clone: Its target is not known.

Source material: naive CD4+ T cells sorted from blood. Subset in this sample: CD45RA+ positively selected. The TCR originated in a woman aged 25 to 45 in good health. This chain uses TRBV28 with TRBJ2-7; D not certain. DNA of the CDR3: TGTGCCAGCAGTTCCAGAGGATCGGACTCCTACGAGCAGTACTTC. This gives the protein CASSSRGSDSYEQYF.